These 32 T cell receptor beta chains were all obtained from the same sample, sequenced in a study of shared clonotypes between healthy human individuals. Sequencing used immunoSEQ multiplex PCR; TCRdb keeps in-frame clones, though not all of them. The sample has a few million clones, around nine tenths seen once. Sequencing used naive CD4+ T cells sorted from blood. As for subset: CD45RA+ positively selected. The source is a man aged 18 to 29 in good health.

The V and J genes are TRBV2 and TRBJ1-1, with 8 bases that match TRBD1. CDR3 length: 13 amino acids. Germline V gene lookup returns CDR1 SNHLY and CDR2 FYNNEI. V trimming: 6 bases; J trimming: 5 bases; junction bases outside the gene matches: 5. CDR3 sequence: CASRDREGTEAFF. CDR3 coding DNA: TGTGCCAGCAGGGACAGGGAGGGAACTGAAGCTTTCTTT.

The DNA of the CDR3 is TGTGCCAGCAGTTCGAGCGGGAACCCCACAGATACGCAGTATTTT. Amino acids: CASSSSGNPTDTQYF. This sequence joins TRBV7-2 and TRBJ2-3; 7 bases line up with TRBD2. Germline lookup yields CDR1 SGHTA and CDR2 FQGNSA. V trimming: 6 bases; J trimming: 2 bases; junction bases outside the gene matches: 8. This CDR3 contains 15 residues.

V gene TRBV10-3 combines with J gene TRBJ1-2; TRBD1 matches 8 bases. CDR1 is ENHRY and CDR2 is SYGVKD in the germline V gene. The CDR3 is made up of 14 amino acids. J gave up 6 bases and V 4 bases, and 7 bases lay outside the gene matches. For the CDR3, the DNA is TGTGCCATCAGTGGATCAGGGGGCGAGGATGGCTACACCTTC. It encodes CAISGSGGEDGYTF.

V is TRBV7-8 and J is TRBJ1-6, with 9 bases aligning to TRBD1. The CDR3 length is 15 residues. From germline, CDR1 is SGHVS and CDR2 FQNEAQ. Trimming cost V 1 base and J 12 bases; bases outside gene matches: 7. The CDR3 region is CASSLGRDRVKPLHF. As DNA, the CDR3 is TGTGCCAGCAGCTTAGGGCGGGACAGGGTAAAACCCCTCCACTTT.

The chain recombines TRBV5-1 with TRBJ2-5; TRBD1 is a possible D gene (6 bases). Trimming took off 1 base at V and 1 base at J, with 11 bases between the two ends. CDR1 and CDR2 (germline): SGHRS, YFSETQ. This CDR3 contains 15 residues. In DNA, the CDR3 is TGCGCCAGCAGCTTGACAGGGCGGTTCCAAGAGACCCAGTACTTC. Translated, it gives CASSLTGRFQETQYF.

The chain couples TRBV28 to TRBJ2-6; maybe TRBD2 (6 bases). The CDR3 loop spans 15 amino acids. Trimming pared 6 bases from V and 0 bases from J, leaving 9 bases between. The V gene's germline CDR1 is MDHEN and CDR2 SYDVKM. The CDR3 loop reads CASRDSGSGANVLTF. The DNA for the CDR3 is TGTGCCAGCAGGGATAGCGGCTCTGGGGCCAACGTCCTGACTTTC.

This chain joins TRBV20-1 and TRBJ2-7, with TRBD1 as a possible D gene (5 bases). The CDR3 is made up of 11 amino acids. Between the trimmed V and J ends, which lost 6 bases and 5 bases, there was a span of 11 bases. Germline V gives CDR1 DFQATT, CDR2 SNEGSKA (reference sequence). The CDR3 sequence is CSAHRQNEQYF. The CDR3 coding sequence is TGCAGTGCCCATCGACAGAACGAGCAGTACTTC.

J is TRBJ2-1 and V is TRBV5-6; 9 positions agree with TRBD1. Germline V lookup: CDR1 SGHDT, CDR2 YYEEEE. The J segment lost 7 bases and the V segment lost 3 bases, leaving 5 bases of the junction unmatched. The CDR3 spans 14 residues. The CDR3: CASSYWDRENEQFF. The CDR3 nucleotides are TGTGCCAGCAGCTATTGGGACAGGGAAAATGAGCAGTTCTTC.

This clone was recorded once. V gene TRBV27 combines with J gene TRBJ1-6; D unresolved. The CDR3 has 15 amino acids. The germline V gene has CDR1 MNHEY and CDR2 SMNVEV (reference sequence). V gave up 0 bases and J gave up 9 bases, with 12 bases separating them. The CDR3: CASSLSSRVASPLHF. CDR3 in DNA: TGTGCCAGCAGTTTATCCTCTAGGGTGGCTTCACCCCTCCACTTT.

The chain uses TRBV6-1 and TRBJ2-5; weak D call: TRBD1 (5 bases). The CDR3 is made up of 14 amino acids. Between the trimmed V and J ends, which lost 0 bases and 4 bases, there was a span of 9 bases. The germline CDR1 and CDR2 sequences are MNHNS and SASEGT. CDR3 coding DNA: TGTGCCAGCAGTGAAGCGCACAGGCGAGAGACCCAGTACTTC. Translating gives CASSEAHRRETQYF.

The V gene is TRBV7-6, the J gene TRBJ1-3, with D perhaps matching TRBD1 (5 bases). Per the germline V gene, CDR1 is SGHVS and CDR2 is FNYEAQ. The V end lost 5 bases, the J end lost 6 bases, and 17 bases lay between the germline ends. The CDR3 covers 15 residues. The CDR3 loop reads CASSPLGGIVNTIYF. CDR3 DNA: TGTGCCAGCAGCCCCCTGGGGGGAATTGTAAACACCATATATTTT.

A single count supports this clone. The CDR3 bases are TGTGCCAGCAGTTCCCCCGGGTGGGAGCAGTACTTC. Translation gives CASSSPGWEQYF. The chain employs TRBV6-5 and TRBJ2-7; D is undetermined. Trimming pared 4 bases from V and 7 bases from J, leaving 11 bases between. This CDR3 region has 12 residues. Germline CDR1 reads MNHEY; CDR2 reads SVGAGI.

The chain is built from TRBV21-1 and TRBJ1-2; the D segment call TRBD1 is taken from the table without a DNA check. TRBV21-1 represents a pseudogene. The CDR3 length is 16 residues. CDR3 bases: TGTGCCAGCAGCAAAGAGGGGACACATTTTCTTTGTGGCTACACCTTC. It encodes CASSKEGTHFLCGYTF.

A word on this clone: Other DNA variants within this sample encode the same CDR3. In nucleotides, the CDR3 is TGCGCCAGCAGCCCGGGGGCCGGGCAGCCCCAGCATTTT. Its protein is CASSPGAGQPQHF. The chain uses TRBV10-1 and TRBJ1-5, with a tentative D call TRBD1 (6 bases). Germline V gives CDR1 WNHNN, CDR2 SYGVQD (reference sequence). Trimming cost V 6 bases and J 7 bases, with 13 bases left between them. This CDR3 region has 13 residues.

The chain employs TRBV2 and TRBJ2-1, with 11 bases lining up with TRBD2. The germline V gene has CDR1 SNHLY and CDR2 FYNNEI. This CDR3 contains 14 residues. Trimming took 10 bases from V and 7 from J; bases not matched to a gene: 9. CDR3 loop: CANASTSGVNEQFF. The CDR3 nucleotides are TGTGCCAACGCGTCGACTAGCGGGGTTAATGAGCAGTTCTTC.

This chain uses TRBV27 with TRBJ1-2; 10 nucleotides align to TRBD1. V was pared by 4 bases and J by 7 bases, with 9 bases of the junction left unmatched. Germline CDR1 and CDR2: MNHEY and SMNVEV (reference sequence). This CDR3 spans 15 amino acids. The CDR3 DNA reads TGTGCCAGCAGTTCCTGGACAGGGGGGACTTCTGGCTACACCTTC. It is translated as CASSSWTGGTSGYTF.

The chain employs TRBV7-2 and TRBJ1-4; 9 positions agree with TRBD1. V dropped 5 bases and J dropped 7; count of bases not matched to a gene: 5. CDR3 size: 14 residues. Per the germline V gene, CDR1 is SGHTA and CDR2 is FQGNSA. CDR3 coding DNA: TGTGCCAGCAGCAAACAGGGGGCCGGTGAAAAACTGTTTTTT. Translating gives CASSKQGAGEKLFF.

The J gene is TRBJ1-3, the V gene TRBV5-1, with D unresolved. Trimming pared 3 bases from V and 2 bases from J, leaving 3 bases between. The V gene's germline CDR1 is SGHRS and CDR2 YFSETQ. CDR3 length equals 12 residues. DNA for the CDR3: TGCGCCAGCAGCTCTACTGGAAACACCATATATTTT. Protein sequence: CASSSTGNTIYF.

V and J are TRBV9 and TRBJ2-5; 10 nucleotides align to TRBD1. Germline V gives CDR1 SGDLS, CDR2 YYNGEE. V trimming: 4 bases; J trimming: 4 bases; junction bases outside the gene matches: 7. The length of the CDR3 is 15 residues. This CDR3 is CASSRTGTGAETQYF. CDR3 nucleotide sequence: TGTGCCAGCAGCCGAACCGGGACAGGGGCAGAGACCCAGTACTTC. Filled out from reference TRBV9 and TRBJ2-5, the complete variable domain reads DSGVTQTPKHLITATGQRVTLRCSPRSGDLSVYWYQQSLDQGLQFLIQYYNGEERAKGNILERFSAQQFPDLHSELNLSSLELGDSALYFCASSRTGTGAETQYFGPGTRLLVL.

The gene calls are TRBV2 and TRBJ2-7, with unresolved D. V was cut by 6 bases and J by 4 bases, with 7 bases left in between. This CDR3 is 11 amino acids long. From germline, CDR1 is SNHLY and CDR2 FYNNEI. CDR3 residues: CASSLLYEQYF. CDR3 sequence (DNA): TGTGCCAGCAGCCTCCTTTACGAGCAGTACTTC. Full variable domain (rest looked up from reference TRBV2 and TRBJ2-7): EPEVTQTPSHQVTQMGQEVILRCVPISNHLYFYWYRQILGQKVEFLVSFYNNEISEKSEIFDDQFSVERPDGSNFTLKIRSTKLEDSAMYFCASSLLYEQYFGPGTRLTVT.

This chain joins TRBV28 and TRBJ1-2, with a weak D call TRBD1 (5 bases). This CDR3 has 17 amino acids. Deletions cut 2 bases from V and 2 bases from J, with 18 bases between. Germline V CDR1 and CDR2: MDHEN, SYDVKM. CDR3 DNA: TGTGCCAGCAGTTTAAGACTGCTGGGACGGGGAAACTATGGCTACACCTTC. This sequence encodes CASSLRLLGRGNYGYTF.

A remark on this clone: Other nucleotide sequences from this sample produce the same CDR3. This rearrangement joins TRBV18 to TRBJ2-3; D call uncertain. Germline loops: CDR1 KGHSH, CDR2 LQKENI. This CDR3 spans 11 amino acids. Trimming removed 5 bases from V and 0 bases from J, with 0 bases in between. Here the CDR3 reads CASSSTDTQYF. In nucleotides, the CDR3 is TGTGCCAGCTCAAGCACAGATACGCAGTATTTT. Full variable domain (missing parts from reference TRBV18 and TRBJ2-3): NAGVMQNPRHLVRRRGQEARLRCSPMKGHSHVYWYRQLPEEGLKFMVYLQKENIIDESGMPKERFSAEFPKEGPSILRIQQVVRGDSAAYFCASSSTDTQYFGPGTRLTVL.

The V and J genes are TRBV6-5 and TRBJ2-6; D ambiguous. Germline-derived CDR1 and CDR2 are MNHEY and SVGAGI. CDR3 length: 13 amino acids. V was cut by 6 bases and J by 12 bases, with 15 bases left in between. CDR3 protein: CASSRAAESVLTF. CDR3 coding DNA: TGTGCCAGCAGCCGCGCCGCCGAGTCCGTCCTGACTTTC.

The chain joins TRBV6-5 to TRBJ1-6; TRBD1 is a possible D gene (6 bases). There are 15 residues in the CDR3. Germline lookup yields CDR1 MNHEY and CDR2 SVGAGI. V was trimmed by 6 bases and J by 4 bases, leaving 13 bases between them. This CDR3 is CASRVQGAYNSPLHF. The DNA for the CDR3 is TGTGCCAGCAGAGTACAGGGCGCTTATAATTCACCCCTCCACTTT.

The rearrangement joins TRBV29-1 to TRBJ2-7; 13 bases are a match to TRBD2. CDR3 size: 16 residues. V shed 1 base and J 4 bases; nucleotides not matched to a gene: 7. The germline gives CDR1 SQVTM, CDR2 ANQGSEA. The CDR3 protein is CSVEVGTSGTKYEQYV. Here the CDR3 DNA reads TGCAGCGTTGAAGTTGGGACTAGCGGGACGAAGTACGAGCAGTACGTC.

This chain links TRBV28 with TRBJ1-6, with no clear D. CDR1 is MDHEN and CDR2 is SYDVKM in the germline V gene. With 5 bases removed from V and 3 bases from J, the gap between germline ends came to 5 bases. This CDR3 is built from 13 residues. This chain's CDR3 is CASSKGYNSPLHF. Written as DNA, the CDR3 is TGTGCCAGCAGTAAAGGCTATAATTCACCCCTCCACTTT. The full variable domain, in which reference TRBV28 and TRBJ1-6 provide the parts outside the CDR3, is DVKVTQSSRYLVKRTGEKVFLECVQDMDHENMFWYRQDPGLGLRLIYFSYDVKMKEKGDIPEGYSVSREKKERFSLILESASTNQTSMYLCASSKGYNSPLHFGNGTRLTVT.

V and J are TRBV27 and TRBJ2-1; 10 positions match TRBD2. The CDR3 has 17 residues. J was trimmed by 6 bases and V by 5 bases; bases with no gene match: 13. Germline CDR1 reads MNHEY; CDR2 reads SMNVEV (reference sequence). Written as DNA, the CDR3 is TGTGCCAGCAGTCTAGGGGCAGGGACTAGCGTTCTCAATGAGCAGTTCTTC. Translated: CASSLGAGTSVLNEQFF.

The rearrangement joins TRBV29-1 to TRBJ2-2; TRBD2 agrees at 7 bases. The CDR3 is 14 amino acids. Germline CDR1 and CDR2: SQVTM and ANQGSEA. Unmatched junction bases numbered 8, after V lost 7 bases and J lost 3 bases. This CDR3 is CSAYSGWYTGELFF. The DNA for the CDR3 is TGCAGCGCCTATAGCGGGTGGTACACCGGGGAGCTGTTTTTT.

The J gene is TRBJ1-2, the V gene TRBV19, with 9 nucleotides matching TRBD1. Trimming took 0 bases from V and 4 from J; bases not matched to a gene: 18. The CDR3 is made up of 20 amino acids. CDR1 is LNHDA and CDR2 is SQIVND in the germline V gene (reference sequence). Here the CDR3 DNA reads TGTGCCAGTAGTATAGACCAAACCGTCTTGGGACAGGGATTCATCTATGGCTACACCTTC. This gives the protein CASSIDQTVLGQGFIYGYTF. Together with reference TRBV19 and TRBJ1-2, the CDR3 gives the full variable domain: DGGITQSPKYLFRKEGQNVTLSCEQNLNHDAMYWYRQDPGQGLRLIYYSQIVNDFQKGDIAEGYSVSREKKESFPLTVTSAQKNPTAFYLCASSIDQTVLGQGFIYGYTFGSGTRLTVV.

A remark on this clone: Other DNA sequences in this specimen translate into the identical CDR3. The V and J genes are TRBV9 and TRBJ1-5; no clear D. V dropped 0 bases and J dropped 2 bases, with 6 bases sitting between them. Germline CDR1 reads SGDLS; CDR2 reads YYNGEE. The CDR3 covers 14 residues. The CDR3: CASSVGSGNQPQHF. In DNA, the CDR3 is TGTGCCAGCAGCGTAGGTAGCGGCAATCAGCCCCAGCATTTT.

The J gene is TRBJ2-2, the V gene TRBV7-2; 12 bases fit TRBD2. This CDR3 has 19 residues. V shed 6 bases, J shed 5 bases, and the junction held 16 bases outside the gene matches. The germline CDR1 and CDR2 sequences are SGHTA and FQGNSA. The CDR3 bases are TGTGCCAGCAGTGACAAGGGCGGACTAGCGGGAAGGAGGACCGGGGAGCTGTTTTTT. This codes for CASSDKGGLAGRRTGELFF.

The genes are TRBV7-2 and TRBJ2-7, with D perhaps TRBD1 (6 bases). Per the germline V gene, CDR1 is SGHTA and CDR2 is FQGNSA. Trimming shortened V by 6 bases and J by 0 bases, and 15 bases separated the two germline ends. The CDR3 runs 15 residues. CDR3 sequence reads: CASSQDRNYSYEQYF. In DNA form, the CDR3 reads TGTGCCAGCAGTCAAGACAGGAACTACTCCTACGAGCAGTACTTC.